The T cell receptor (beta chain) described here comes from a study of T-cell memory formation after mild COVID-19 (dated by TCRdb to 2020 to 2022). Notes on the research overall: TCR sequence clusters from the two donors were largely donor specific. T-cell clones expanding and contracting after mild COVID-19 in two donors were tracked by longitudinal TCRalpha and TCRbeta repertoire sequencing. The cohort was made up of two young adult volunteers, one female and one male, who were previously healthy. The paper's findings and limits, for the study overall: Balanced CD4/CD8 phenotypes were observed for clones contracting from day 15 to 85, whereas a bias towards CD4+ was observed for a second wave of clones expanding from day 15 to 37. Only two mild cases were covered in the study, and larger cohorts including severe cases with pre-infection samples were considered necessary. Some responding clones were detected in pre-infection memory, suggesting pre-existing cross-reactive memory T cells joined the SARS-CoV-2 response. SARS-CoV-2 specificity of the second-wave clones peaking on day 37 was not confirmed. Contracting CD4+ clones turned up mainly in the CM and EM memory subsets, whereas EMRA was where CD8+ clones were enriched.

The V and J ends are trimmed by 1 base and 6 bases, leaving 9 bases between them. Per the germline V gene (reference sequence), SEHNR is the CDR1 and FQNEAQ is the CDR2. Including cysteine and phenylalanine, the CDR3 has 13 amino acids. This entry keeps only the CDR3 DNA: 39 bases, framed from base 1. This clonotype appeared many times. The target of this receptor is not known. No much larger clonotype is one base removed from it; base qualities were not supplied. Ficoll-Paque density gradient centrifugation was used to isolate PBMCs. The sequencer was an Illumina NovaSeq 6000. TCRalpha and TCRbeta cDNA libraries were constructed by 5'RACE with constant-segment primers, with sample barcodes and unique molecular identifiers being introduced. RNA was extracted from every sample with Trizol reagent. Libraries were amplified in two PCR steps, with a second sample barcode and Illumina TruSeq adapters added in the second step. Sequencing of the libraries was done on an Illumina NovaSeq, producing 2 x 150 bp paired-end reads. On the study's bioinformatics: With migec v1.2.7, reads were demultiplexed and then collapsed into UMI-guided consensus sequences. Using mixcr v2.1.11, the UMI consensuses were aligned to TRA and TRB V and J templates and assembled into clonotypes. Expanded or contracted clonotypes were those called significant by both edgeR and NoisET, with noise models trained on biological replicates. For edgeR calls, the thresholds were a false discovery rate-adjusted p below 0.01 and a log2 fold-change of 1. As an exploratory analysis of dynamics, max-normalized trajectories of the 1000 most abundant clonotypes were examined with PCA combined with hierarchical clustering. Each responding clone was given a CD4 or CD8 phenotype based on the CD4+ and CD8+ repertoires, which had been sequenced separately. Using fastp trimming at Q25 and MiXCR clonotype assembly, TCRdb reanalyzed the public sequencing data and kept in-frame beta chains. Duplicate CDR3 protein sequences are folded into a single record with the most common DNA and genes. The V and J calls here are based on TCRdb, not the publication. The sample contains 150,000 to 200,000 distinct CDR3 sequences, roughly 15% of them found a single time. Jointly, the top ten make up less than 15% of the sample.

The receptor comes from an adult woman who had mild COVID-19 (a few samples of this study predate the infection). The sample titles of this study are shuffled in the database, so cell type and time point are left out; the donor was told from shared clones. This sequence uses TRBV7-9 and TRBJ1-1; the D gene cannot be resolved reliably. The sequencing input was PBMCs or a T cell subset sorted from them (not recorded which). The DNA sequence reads TGTGCCAGCAGCTTAGGCCGATTACCTGAAGCTTTCTTT. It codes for CASSLGRLPEAFF.